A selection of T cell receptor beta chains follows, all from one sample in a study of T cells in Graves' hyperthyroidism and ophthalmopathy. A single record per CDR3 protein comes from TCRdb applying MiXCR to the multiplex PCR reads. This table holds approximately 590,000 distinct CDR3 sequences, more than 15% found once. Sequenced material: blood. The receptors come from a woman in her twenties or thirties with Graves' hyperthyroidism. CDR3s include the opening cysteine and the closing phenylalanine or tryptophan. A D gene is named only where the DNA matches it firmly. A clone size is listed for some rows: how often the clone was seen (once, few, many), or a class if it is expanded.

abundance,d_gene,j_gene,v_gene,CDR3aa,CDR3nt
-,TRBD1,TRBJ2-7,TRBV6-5,CASSSAMVTGGSYEQYF,TGTGCCAGCAGTTCCGCGATGGTGACAGGGGGTTCCTACGAGCAGTACTTC
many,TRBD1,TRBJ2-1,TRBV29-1,CSVDRTGEYNEQFF,TGCAGCGTAGATAGGACAGGGGAGTACAATGAGCAGTTCTTC
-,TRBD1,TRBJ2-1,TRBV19,CASSRQGGGEQFF,TGTGCCAGTAGTAGACAGGGGGGGGGGGAGCAGTTCTTC
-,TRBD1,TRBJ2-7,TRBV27,CASSLNRGNLREQYF,TGTGCCAGCAGTTTAAACAGGGGGAACCTCCGCGAGCAGTACTTC
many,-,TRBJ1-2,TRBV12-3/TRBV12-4,CASSRVSPLYGYTF,TGTGCCAGCAGTAGGGTCAGCCCCCTCTATGGCTACACCTTC
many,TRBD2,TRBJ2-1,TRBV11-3,CASRRGTSLSSYNEQFF,TGTGCCAGCAGGCGAGGGACTAGCTTAAGCTCCTACAATGAGCAGTTCTTC
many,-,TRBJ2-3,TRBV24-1,CATTRVSGTDTQYF,TGTGCCACCACGAGGGTTTCCGGCACAGATACGCAGTATTTT
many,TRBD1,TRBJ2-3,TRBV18,CASSPRDRVTDTQYF,TGTGCCAGCTCACCTAGGGACAGGGTCACAGATACGCAGTATTTT
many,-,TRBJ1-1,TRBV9,CASSVGIGTTEAFF,TGTGCCAGCAGCGTAGGGATAGGGACCACTGAAGCTTTCTTT
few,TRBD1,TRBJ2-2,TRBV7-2,CASSVVTGVLFF,TGTGCCAGCAGCGTTGTTACAGGGGTGCTGTTTTTT
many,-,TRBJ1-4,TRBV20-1,CSAPGWSTNEKLFF,TGCAGTGCGCCCGGGTGGTCAACTAATGAAAAACTGTTTTTT
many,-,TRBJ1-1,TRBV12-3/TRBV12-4,CASSLVNTEAFF,TGTGCCAGCAGTTTAGTGAACACTGAAGCTTTCTTT
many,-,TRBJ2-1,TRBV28,CASTQSGSSYNEQFF,TGTGCCAGCACCCAGAGCGGTAGCTCCTACAATGAGCAGTTCTTC
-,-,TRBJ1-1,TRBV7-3,CASSFILGNTEAFF,TGTGCCAGCAGCTTTATTCTGGGGAACACTGAAGCTTTCTTT
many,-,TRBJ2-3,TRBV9,CASSVTGVVTDTQYF,TGTGCCAGCAGCGTAACGGGAGTGGTGACAGATACGCAGTATTTT
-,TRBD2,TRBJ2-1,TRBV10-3,CAISESGGEKLGEQFF,TGTGCCATCAGTGAGTCGGGGGGGGAGAAGTTGGGGGAGCAGTTCTTC
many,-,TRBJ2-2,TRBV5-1,CASSLSAIGLWDGELFF,TGCGCCAGCAGCTTGTCAGCGATAGGCCTATGGGACGGGGAGCTGTTTTTT
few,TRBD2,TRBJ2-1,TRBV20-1,CSARGSLAGYNEQFF,TGCAGTGCTAGAGGTTCGCTAGCGGGATACAATGAGCAGTTCTTC
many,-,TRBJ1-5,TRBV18,CASSQDGLNQPQHF,TGTGCCAGCTCCCAGGACGGACTCAATCAGCCCCAGCATTTT
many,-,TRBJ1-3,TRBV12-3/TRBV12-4,CASSFTGRGNTIYF,TGTGCCAGCAGCTTTACGGGCAGGGGAAACACCATATATTTT
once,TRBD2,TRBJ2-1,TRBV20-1,CSAAASGSDEQFF,TGCAGTGCGGCTGCTAGCGGGAGCGATGAGCAGTTCTTC
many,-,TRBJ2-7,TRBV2,CATKEGPYEQYF,TGTGCCACTAAAGAAGGTCCCTACGAGCAGTACTTC
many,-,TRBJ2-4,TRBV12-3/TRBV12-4,CASSRQDIQYF,TGTGCCAGCAGCCGACAGGACATTCAGTACTTC
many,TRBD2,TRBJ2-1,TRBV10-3,CAIGATSGSNNEQFF,TGTGCCATCGGCGCGACTAGCGGGAGCAACAATGAGCAGTTCTTC
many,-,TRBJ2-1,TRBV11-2,CASSLVNQRWGSSYNEQFF,TGTGCCAGCAGCTTAGTGAACCAGAGATGGGGGAGCTCCTACAATGAGCAGTTCTTC
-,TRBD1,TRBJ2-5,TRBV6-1,CASSVTGRETQYF,TGTGCCAGCAGTGTGACAGGGCGGGAGACCCAGTACTTC
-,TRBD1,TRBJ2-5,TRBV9,CASTSGTGPQETQYF,TGTGCCAGCACGTCGGGGACAGGCCCTCAAGAGACCCAGTACTTC
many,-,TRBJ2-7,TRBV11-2,CASSLTAGFYEQYF,TGTGCCAGCAGCCTAACGGCAGGGTTCTACGAGCAGTACTTC
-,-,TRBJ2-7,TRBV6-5,CASSYAWVSYEQYF,TGTGCCAGCAGTTATGCTTGGGTCTCCTACGAGCAGTACTTC
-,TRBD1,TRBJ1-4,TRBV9,CASRRTGEEKLFF,TGTGCCAGCCGACGGACAGGAGAGGAAAAACTGTTTTTT
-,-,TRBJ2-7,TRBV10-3,CAISARIGGEQYF,TGTGCCATCAGTGCCCGTATTGGGGGCGAGCAGTACTTC
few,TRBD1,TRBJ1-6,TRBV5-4,CASSLEGRGQSSPLHF,TGTGCCAGCAGCTTGGAAGGCAGGGGGCAGAGTTCACCCCTCCACTTT
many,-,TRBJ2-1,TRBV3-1,CASSQDESVLREQFF,TGTGCCAGCAGCCAAGATGAAAGCGTACTTAGGGAGCAGTTCTTC
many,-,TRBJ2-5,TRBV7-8,CASSLVGGDVQETQYF,TGTGCCAGCAGCTTAGTAGGTGGGGACGTACAAGAGACCCAGTACTTC
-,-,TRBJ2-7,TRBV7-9,CASSPERGTYEQYF,TGTGCCAGCAGCCCGGAGAGGGGCACCTACGAGCAGTACTTC
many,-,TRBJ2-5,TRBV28,CASTPGGQQETQYF,TGTGCCAGCACCCCCGGCGGTCAGCAAGAGACCCAGTACTTC
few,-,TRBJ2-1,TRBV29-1,CSGRGDYNEQFF,TGCAGCGGTCGCGGGGATTACAATGAGCAGTTCTTC
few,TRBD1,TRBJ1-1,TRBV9,CASSVGAEGAGNTEAFF,TGTGCCAGCAGCGTAGGGGCCGAGGGGGCCGGGAACACTGAAGCTTTCTTT
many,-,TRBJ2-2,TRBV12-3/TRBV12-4,CASSPPPGNTGELFF,TGTGCCAGCAGTCCCCCGCCGGGGAACACCGGGGAGCTGTTTTTT
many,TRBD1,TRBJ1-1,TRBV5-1,CASSRDRAGSNTEAFF,TGCGCCAGCAGCAGGGACAGGGCGGGATCAAACACTGAAGCTTTCTTT
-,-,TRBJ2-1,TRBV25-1,CASSDQVKDSYNEQFF,TGTGCCAGCAGTGATCAGGTGAAGGACTCCTACAATGAGCAGTTCTTC
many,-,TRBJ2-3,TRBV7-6,CASSLVGFVRDTDTQYF,TGTGCCAGCAGCTTAGTGGGCTTCGTGAGGGACACAGATACGCAGTATTTT
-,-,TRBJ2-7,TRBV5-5,CASSFGQNSYEQYF,TGTGCCAGCAGCTTCGGGCAGAACTCCTACGAGCAGTACTTC
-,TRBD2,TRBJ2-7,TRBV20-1,CSASGTSGYERYF,TGCAGTGCTTCCGGGACTAGCGGTTACGAGCGGTACTTC